Here is one TCR beta chain with its context. Its antigen is still unknown. The source of the sample is a study of T cells in Graves' hyperthyroidism and ophthalmopathy. Study in general: The authors collected peripheral blood at initial diagnosis, before any treatment.

Whole-study results and caveats: In the blood, most expanded thyroid clonotypes above 0.001 appeared as well.

The CDR3 totals 17 residues. Unmatched junction bases numbered 7, after V lost 2 bases and J lost 5 bases. The V gene's germline CDR1 is SGHTA and CDR2 FQGTGA. RNA transcripts yielded amplified TCR beta CDR3 regions. Primed by the HTBI set, a first-round RT-PCR was run on the TCR CDR3. TCRdb analysed the multiplex PCR reads with MiXCR anew, one entry per CDR3 protein. In the table there are some 500,000 distinct CDR3 sequences, about 15% of which are singletons. Researchers defined stable Graves' hyperthyroidism as no ophthalmopathy progression within 18 months. Hyperthyroidism, newly diagnosed and lasting under 2 months, affected patients aged 18 to 65.

J is TRBJ2-5 and V is TRBV7-3; 14 positions match TRBD2. The sequencing sample was made of blood. The clonotype was recovered from a woman aged 18-30 years with Graves' hyperthyroidism. The CDR3 DNA follows: TGTGCCAGCAGCTTAGGACTAGCGGGAGGTTCCGGGGAGACCCAGTACTTC. This codes for CASSLGLAGGSGETQYF. The full variable domain, with the rest looked up from reference TRBV7-3 and TRBJ2-5, is GAGVSQTPSNKVTEKGKYVELRCDPISGHTALYWYRQSLGQGPEFLIYFQGTGAADDSGLPNDRFFAVRPEGSVSTLKIQRTERGDSAVYLCASSLGLAGGSGETQYFGPGTRLLVL.